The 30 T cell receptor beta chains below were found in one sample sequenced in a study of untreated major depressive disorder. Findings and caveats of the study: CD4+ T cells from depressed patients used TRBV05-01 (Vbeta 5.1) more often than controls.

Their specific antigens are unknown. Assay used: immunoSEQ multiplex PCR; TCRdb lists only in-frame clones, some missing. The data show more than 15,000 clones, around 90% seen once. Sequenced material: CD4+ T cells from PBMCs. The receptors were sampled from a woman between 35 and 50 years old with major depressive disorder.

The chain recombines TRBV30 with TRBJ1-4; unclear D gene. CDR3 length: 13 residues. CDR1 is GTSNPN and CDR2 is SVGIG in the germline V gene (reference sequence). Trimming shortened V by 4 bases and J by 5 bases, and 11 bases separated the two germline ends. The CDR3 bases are TGTGCCTGGACTATGGGGTACAATGAAAAACTGTTTTTT. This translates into CAWTMGYNEKLFF. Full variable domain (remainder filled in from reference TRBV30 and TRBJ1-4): SQTIHQWPATLVQPVGSPLSLECTVEGTSNPNLYWYRQAAGRGLQLLFYSVGIGQISSEVPQNLSASRPQDRQFILSSKKLLLSDSGFYLCAWTMGYNEKLFFGSGTQLSVL.

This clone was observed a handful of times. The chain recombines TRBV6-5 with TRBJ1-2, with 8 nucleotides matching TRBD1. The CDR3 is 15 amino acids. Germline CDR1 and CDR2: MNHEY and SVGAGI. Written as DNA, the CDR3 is TGTGGCACCGGGAACAGGGGGTTTGAGGACTATGGCTACACCTTC. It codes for CGTGNRGFEDYGYTF.

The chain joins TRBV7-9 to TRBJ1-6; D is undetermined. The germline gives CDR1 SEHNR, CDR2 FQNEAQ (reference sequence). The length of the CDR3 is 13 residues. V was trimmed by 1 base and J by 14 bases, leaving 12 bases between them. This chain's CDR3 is CASSLDGSPTLHF. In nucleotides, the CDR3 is TGTGCCAGCAGCTTAGACGGCAGCCCTACCCTCCACTTT.

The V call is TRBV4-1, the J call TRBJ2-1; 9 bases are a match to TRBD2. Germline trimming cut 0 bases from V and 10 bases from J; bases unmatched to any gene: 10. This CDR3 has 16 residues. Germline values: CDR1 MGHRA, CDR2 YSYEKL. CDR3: CASSQDPASGAQEQFF. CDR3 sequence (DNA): TGCGCCAGCAGCCAAGATCCGGCTAGCGGGGCCCAGGAGCAGTTCTTC.

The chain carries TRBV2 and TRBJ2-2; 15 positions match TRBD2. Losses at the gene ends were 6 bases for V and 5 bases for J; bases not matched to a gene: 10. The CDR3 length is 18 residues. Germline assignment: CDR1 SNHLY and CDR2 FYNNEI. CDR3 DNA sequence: TGTGCCAGCAGGTCACCGGGACTAGCGGGGGGAGGGACCGGGGAGCTGTTTTTT. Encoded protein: CASRSPGLAGGGTGELFF.

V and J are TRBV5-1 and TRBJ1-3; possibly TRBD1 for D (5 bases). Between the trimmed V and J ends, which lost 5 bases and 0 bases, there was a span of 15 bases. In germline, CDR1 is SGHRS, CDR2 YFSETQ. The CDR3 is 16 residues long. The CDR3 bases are TGCGCCAGCAGTCCAAACAGCAGGGTCTCTGGAAACACCATATATTTT. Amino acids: CASSPNSRVSGNTIYF.

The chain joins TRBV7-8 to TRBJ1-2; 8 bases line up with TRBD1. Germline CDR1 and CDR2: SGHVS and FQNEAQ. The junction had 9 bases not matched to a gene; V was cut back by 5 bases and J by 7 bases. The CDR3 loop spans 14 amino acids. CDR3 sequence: CASSGRTGYAGYTF. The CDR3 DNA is TGTGCCAGCAGCGGAAGGACAGGGTACGCTGGCTACACCTTC.

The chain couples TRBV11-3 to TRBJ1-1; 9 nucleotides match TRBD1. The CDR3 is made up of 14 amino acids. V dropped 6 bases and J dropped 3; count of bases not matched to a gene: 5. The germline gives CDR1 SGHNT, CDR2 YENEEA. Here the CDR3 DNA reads TGTGCCAGCAGGATACAGGGGGCGGACACTGAAGCTTTCTTT. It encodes CASRIQGADTEAFF.

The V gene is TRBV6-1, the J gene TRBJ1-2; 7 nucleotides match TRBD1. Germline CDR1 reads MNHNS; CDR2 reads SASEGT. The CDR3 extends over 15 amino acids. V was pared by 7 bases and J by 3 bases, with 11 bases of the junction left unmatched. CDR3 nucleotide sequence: TGTGCCAGCATCCAAAGGGCAGGGGGTGACTATGGCTACACCTTC. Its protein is CASIQRAGGDYGYTF.

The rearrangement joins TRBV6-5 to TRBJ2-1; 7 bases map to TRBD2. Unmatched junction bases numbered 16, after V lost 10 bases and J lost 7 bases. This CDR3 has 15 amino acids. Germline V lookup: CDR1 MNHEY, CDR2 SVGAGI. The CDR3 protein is CATIKIGGSQNEQFF. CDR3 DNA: TGTGCCACCATAAAGATTGGCGGGAGTCAAAATGAGCAGTTCTTC.

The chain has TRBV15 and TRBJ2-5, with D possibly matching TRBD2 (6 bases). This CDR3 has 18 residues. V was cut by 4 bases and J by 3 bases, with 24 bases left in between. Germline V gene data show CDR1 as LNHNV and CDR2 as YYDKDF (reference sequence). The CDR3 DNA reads TGTGCCACCAGCATTTTCAGTCTCCTGGGGGGTAGGGAAGAGACCCAGTACTTC. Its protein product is CATSIFSLLGGREETQYF.

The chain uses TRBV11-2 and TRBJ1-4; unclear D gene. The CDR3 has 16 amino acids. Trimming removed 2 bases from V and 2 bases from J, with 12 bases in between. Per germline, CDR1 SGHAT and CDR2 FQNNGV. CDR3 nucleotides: TGTGCCAGCAGCTTAATCAGACCTAGGACTAATGAAAAACTGTTTTTT. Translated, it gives CASSLIRPRTNEKLFF. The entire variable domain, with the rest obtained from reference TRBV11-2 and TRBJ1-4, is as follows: EAGVAQSPRYKIIEKRQSVAFWCNPISGHATLYWYQQILGQGPKLLIQFQNNGVVDDSQLPKDRFSAERLKGVDSTLKIQPAKLEDSAVYLCASSLIRPRTNEKLFFGSGTQLSVL.

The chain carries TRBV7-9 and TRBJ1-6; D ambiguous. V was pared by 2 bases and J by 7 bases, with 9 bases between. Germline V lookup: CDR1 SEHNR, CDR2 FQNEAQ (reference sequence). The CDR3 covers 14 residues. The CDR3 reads CASSLQQINSPLHF. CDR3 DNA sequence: TGTGCCAGCAGCTTACAACAGATCAATTCACCCCTCCACTTT.

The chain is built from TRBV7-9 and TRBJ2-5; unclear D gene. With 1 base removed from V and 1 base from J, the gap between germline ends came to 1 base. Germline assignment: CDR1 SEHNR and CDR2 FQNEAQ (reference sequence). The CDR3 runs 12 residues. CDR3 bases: TGTGCCAGCAGCTTAGTCCAAGAGACCCAGTACTTC. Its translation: CASSLVQETQYF.

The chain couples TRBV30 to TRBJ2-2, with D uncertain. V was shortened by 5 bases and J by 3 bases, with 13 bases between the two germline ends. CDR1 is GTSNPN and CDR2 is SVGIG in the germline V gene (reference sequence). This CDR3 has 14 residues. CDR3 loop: CAWGRGYDTGELFF. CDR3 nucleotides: TGTGCCTGGGGAAGAGGCTATGACACCGGGGAGCTGTTTTTT.

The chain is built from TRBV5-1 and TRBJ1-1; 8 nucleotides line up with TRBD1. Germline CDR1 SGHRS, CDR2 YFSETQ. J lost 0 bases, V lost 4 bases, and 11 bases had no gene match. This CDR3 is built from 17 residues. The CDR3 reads CASSPVGTGGLNTEAFF. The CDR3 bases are TGCGCCAGCAGCCCGGTAGGTACAGGGGGACTGAACACTGAAGCTTTCTTT.

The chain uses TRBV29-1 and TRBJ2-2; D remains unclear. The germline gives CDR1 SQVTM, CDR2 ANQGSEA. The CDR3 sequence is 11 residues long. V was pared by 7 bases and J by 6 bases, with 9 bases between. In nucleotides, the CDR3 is TGCAGCGCCGCCCGGGCCGGGGAGCTGTTTTTT. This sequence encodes CSAARAGELFF.

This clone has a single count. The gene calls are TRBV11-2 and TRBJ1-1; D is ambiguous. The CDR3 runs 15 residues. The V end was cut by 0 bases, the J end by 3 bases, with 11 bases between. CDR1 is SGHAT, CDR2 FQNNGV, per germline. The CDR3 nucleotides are TGTGCCAGCAGCTTAGATCCTGGCAGCTACACTGAAGCTTTCTTT. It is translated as CASSLDPGSYTEAFF. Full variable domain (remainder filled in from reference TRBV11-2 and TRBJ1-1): EAGVAQSPRYKIIEKRQSVAFWCNPISGHATLYWYQQILGQGPKLLIQFQNNGVVDDSQLPKDRFSAERLKGVDSTLKIQPAKLEDSAVYLCASSLDPGSYTEAFFGQGTRLTVV.

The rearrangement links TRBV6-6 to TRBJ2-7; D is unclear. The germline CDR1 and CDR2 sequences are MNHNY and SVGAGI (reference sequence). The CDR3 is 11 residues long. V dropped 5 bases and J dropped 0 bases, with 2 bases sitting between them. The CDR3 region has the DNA TGTGCCAGCAGTCCCTCCTACGAGCAGTACTTC. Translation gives CASSPSYEQYF.

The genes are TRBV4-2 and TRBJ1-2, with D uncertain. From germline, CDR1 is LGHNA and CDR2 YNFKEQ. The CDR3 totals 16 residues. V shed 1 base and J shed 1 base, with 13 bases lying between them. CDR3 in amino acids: CASSQGSGISNYGYTF. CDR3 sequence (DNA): TGTGCCAGCAGCCAAGGGTCTGGGATTAGTAACTATGGCTACACCTTC.

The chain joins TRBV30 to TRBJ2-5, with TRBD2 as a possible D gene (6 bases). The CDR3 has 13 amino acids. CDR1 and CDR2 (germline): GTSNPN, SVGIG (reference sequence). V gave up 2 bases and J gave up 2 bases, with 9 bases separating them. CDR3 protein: CAWSRGIQETQYF. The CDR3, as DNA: TGTGCCTGGAGTCGGGGGATACAAGAGACCCAGTACTTC.

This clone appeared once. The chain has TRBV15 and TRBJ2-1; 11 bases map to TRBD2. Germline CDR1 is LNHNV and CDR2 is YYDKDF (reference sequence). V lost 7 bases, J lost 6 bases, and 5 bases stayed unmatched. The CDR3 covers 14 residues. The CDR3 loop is CATTLAGGPNEQFF. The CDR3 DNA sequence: TGTGCCACCACCTTAGCGGGAGGGCCCAATGAGCAGTTCTTC.

As DNA, the CDR3 is TGTGCCAGCAGCCCGACAGTGGGGACCCAGTACTTC. It encodes CASSPTVGTQYF. The chain uses TRBV5-4 and TRBJ2-5; possible D gene TRBD1, 5 bases. This CDR3 has 12 amino acids. The germline gives CDR1 SGHNT, CDR2 YYREEE (reference sequence). Trimming removed 4 bases at V and 7 bases at J, with 11 bases between.

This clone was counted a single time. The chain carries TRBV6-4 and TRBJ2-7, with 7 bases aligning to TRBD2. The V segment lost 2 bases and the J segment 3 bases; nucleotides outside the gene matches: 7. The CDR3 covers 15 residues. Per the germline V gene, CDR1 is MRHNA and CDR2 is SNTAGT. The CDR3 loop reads CASSDLEAGHYEQYV. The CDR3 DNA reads TGTGCCAGCAGTGACCTCGAAGCGGGGCACTACGAGCAGTACGTC.

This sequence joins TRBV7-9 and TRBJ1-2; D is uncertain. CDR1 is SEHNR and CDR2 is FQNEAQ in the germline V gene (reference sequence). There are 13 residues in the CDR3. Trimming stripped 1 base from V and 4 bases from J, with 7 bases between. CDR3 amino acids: CASSLDTVYGYTF. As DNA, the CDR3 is TGTGCCAGCAGCTTAGACACAGTCTATGGCTACACCTTC.

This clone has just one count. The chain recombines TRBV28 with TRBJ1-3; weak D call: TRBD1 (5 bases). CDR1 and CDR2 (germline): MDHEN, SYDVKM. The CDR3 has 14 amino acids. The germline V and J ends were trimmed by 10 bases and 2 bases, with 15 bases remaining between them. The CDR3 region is CATADSRTGNTIYF. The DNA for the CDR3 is TGTGCCACCGCTGACAGCCGAACTGGAAACACCATATATTTT.

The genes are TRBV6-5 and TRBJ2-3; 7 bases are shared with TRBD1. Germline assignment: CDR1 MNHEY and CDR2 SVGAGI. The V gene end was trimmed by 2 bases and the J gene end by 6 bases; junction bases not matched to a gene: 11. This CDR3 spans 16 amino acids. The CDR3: CASSYGTGARYDTQYF. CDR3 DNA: TGTGCCAGCAGTTACGGAACAGGGGCGAGATACGATACGCAGTATTTT.

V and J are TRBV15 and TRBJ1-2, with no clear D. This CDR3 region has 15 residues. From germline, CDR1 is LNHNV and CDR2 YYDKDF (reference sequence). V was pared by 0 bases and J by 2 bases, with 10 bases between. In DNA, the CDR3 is TGTGCCACCAGCAGAGAAAGGACTTTAAACTATGGCTACACCTTC. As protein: CATSRERTLNYGYTF.

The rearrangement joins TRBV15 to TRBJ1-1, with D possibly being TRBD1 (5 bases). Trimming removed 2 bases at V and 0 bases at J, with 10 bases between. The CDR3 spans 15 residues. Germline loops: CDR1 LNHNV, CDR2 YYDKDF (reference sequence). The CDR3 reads CATSRPGRVNTEAFF. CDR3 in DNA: TGTGCCACCAGCAGACCGGGACGGGTGAACACTGAAGCTTTCTTT.

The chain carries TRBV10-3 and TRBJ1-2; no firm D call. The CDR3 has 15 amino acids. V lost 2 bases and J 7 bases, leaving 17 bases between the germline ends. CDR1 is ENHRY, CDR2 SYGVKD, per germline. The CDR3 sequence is CAISEGVPVGSGYTF. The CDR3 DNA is TGTGCCATCAGTGAGGGGGTCCCAGTAGGGTCTGGCTACACCTTC.